The sequence of this T cell receptor beta chain was determined in a study of regulatory T cells in long-lasting Graves disease. With respect to this clonotype: What it recognizes is unknown.

Regarding time point: newly diagnosed GD, antithyroid drugs for less than 3 months. The TCR library used RNA extracted from PBMCs. The CDR3 extends over 15 amino acids. Per germline, CDR1 SEHNR and CDR2 FQNEAQ (reference sequence). V was trimmed by 1 base and J by 7 bases, leaving 11 bases between them. Investigators prepared the TCR beta libraries by applying iRepertoire HTBI primers and Arm-PCR of CDR3 regions. TCRdb called the multiplex PCR reads again in MiXCR, with one record for every CDR3 protein. The sample lists 530,000 or so distinct CDR3 sequences, about 16% occurring once. Study results and caveats: Among samples with persistent disease, TRBV28, TRBJ1-2 and TRBJ2-5 were favored.

The data were also submitted as part of a second study, on T cells in Graves' hyperthyroidism and ophthalmopathy.

The specimen was peripheral blood mononuclear cells (PBMCs), collected at new diagnosis, from a patient treated with antithyroid drugs. The chain couples TRBV7-9 to TRBJ1-6, with D possibly being TRBD1 (6 bases). The origin of this receptor is a man aged 18 to 30 with Graves disease. DNA of the CDR3: TGTGCCAGCAGCTTAGTCCAGGGGATGAATTCACCCCTCCACTTT. Translating gives CASSLVQGMNSPLHF.